This TCR beta chain was recorded in a study of cytomegalovirus exposure and HLA in healthy donors. It was with 60 Vbeta and 13 Jbeta primers that the PCR ran. Here immunoSEQ multiplex PCR was the method, and the copy in TCRdb shows in-frame clones only, minus some. The sample comprises 150,000 to 200,000 clones, approximately 59% of which are singletons, and 2.5% to 3% rests with the top ten. The V gene lost 7 bases and the J gene lost 5 bases, with 17 bases spanning the gap. Germline V gives CDR1 MDHEN, CDR2 SYDVKM. This CDR3 region has 14 residues. This chain joins TRBV28 and TRBJ2-5; a possible D gene is TRBD2 (7 bases). The sample comprised PBMCs. The TCR originated in a man in his forties in good health and CMV-seronegative. The CDR3 here is CASKTSRGGETQYF. The DNA for the CDR3 is TGTGCCAGCAAAACTAGCAGGGGAGGGGAGACCCAGTACTTC.